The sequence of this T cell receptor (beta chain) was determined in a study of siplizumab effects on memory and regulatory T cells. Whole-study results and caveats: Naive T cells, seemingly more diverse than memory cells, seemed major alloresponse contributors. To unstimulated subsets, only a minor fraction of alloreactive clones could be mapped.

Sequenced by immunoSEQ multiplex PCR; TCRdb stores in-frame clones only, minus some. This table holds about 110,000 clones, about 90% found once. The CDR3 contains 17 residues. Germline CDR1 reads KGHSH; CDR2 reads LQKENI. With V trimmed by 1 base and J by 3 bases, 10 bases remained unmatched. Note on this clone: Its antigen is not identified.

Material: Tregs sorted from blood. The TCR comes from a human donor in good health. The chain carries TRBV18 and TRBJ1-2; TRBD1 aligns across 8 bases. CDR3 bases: TGTGCCAGCTCACCACGGCAGGGGGCGAACCGAGACTATGGCTACACCTTC. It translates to CASSPRQGANRDYGYTF.